This T cell receptor beta chain stems from a study of cytotoxic CD8 clonotypes in ibrutinib-treated CLL (dated by TCRdb to 2020 to 2022). About the study as a whole: The cohort was composed of roughly ten relapsed/refractory and about 16 treatment-naive patients; IGHV unmutated status was identified in under 18 patients. Response samples were obtained after a median of approximately eleven months of treatment, with a range of roughly 6 to 36 months. Responses were partial in roughly 25 patients and complete in 2; after median approximately 5.5 years follow-up, about 15 stayed in remission and about twelve progressed. An average of roughly 250,000 productive templates and roughly 94,000 productive rearrangements was obtained per sample. Cryopreserved peripheral blood mononuclear cells were obtained prior to treatment, at the time of response, and at either disease progression or sustained remission. Longitudinal samples were obtainable from about 30% of the roughly 86 participants in the trial.

CDR1 and CDR2 (SGHNT, YYREEE) derive from the germline V gene (reference sequence). At the junction V is shortened by 0 bases and J by 0 bases, with 8 bases in between. From the cysteine through the phenylalanine, the CDR3 covers 15 amino acids. Only CDR3 DNA is held: 45 bases, read in frame from base 1. On this clone: The specificity of this receptor is unknown. No base quality values were provided; no much bigger clone lies one nucleotide off.

Around 2 micrograms of genomic DNA were extracted from cryopreserved PBMCs for TCR beta library preparation. Longitudinal blood samples from CLL patients on ibrutinib monotherapy were analyzed using high-throughput TCR beta sequencing. The patients took part in an open-label, single-center phase 2 trial of ibrutinib monotherapy. A MiSeq instrument was used for deep resolution sequencing, which targeted depths ranging from 1 in 1 million up to 1 in 200,000 T cells, with coverage averaging 10x for each clonotype. The immunoSEQ hsTCRB Kit was used to generate TCR beta libraries. Per the original workflow: The data were analyzed with ImmunoSEQ Analyzer and ImmunoSEQ Data Assistant, and V, D and J gene assignments followed IMGT definitions. Clonality, which ranges from 0 to 1, was calculated by subtracting the normalized Shannon entropy of productive rearrangement frequencies from one. Only overrepresented clonotypes making up at least 0.05% of each patient's repertoire were included in the public clonotype analysis. Some 13 age-matched healthy donor repertoires from immuneACCESS were used as controls for clonality. TCRdb mirrors the immuneACCESS table, restricted to in-frame sequences. Some clones are absent from its copies; in checked studies, under half trace to an unresolved V gene, and the reason for the others is unknown. The DNA gave D and trimming, while V, J and clone size come from that table. This sample lists around 300,000 clones; roughly 79% were detected once. More than 6% of the sample is in the top ten clones.

Overall results and qualifications from the work: Sampling times were not matched between patients in sustained remission and patients whose disease was progressing, and lymph node repertoires were not examined. Public clonotypes were found to be uncommon and were observed to contract or remain stable during treatment; the increase in clonality was shown to reflect expansion of private clonotypes at ibrutinib response. An increase in clonality was observed at ibrutinib response, with clonality remaining stable during sustained remission and falling back toward baseline at progression. Baseline clonality exceeded that of age-matched healthy donors and correlated strongly with circulating CD8+ T-cell counts.

This TCR came from a human donor with chronic lymphocytic leukemia. This chain is built from TRBV5-4 and TRBJ2-3; the D gene is not confidently resolved. The sample here was PBMCs, taken before ibrutinib treatment. At the DNA level, the sequence is TGTGCCAGCAGCTTGGCCCCCGGTAGCACAGATACGCAGTATTTT. This translates into CASSLAPGSTDTQYF.